This TCR beta chain originates from a study of T cells in Graves' hyperthyroidism and ophthalmopathy. TCR beta CDR3 sequences were amplified from RNA transcripts. The primer set for the first-round RT-PCR of the TCR CDR3 was HTBI. TCRdb analysed the multiplex PCR reads with MiXCR anew, one entry per CDR3 protein. In the table there are roughly 570,000 distinct CDR3 sequences, around a sixth of which are singletons. This clonotype came up a few times. Sequenced sample: blood. The clonotype comes from a woman younger than 45 with Graves' hyperthyroidism.

The CDR3 spells CAISEIEETQYF. Here the CDR3 DNA reads TGTGCCATCAGTGAGATAGAAGAGACCCAGTACTTC. The V call is TRBV10-3, the J call TRBJ2-5; no firm D call. The germline gives CDR1 ENHRY, CDR2 SYGVKD. The CDR3 is 12 amino acids. The ends were cut back, 2 bases at V and 3 bases at J, with 4 bases in the middle.